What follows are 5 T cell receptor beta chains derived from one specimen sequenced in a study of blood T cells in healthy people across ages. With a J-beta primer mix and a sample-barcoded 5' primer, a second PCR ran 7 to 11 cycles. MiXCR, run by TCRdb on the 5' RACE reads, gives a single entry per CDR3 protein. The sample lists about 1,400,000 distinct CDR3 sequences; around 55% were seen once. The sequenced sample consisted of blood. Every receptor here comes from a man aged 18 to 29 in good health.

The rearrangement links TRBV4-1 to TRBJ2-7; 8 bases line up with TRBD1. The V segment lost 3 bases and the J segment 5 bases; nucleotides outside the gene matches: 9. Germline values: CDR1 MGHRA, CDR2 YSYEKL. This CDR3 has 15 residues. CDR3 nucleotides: TGCGCCAGCAGCCAGATTGGACAGGGTTTGGACGAGCAGTACTTC. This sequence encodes CASSQIGQGLDEQYF.

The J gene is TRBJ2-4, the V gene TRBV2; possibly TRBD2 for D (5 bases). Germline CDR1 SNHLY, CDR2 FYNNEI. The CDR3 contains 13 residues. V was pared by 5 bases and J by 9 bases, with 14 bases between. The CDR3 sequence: CASSREQESIQYF. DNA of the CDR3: TGTGCCAGCAGTCGGGAACAAGAATCCATTCAGTACTTC.

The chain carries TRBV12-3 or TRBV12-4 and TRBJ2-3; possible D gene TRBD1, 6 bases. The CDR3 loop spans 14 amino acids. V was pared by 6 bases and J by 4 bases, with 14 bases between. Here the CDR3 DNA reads TGTGCCAGCAGCCTACAGGGTCCCGCAGATACGCAGTATTTT. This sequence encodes CASSLQGPADTQYF.

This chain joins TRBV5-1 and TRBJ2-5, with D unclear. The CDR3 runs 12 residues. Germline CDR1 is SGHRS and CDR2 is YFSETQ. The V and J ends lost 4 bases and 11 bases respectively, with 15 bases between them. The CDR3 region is CASSRPNNEQYF. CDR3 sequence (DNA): TGCGCCAGCAGCCGGCCGAACAATGAGCAGTACTTC.

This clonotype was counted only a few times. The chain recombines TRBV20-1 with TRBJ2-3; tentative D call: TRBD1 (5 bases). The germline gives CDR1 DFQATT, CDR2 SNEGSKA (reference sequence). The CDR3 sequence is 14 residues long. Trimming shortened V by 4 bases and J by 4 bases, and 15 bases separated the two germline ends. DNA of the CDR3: TGCAGTGCTATGATCAGGGTATTCCCAGATACGCAGTATTTT. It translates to CSAMIRVFPDTQYF.